This is a list of T cell receptor beta chains from one sample in a study of blood T cell repertoires in COVID-19. Assay: immunoSEQ multiplex PCR; the TCRdb copy retains only in-frame clones and omits some. The data hold approximately 270,000 clones, with around 86% observed a single time. Sample: peripheral blood. Every receptor here comes from a man between 35 and 55 years old with active or convalescent COVID-19. Both conserved end residues are part of each CDR3. Each record gives: V gene, D gene, J gene, CDR3 protein. D genes are given only for firm matches.

v_call: TRBV3-1/TRBV3-2
d_call: TRBD1
j_call: TRBJ1-5
cdr3_aa: CASSYRGGNQPQHF

v_call: TRBV11-2
d_call: TRBD1
j_call: TRBJ1-3
cdr3_aa: CASSLPGTGDRNTIYF

v_call: TRBV29-1
d_call: TRBD1
j_call: TRBJ1-1
cdr3_aa: CSVLGAGGSEAFF

v_call: TRBV29-1
d_call: TRBD2
j_call: TRBJ2-3
cdr3_aa: CSVGLAASTDTQYF

v_call: TRBV4-1
d_call: TRBD2
j_call: TRBJ2-7
cdr3_aa: CASSPFLAGGYEQYF

v_call: TRBV28
d_call: NA
j_call: TRBJ1-2
cdr3_aa: CASSLTGVVGYGYTF

v_call: TRBV5-1
d_call: TRBD2
j_call: TRBJ2-1
cdr3_aa: CASRRPSGGSDNEQFF

v_call: TRBV2
d_call: TRBD1
j_call: TRBJ1-6
cdr3_aa: CASSTTGGRSSYNSPLHF

v_call: TRBV24-1
d_call: NA
j_call: TRBJ1-5
cdr3_aa: CATSDFFCGQPSNQPQHF

v_call: TRBV5-1
d_call: NA
j_call: TRBJ2-2
cdr3_aa: CASSQRGKAGELFF

v_call: TRBV28
d_call: NA
j_call: TRBJ2-6
cdr3_aa: CASRLGANVLTF

v_call: TRBV11-2
d_call: NA
j_call: TRBJ1-6
cdr3_aa: CASSLVVNGNSPLHF

v_call: TRBV30
d_call: NA
j_call: TRBJ1-1
cdr3_aa: CAWSPNLNTEAFF

v_call: TRBV19
d_call: NA
j_call: TRBJ1-2
cdr3_aa: CASSPGLNYGYTF

v_call: TRBV7-2
d_call: NA
j_call: TRBJ1-5
cdr3_aa: CASSSTPGTKPGNQPQHF

v_call: TRBV11-1
d_call: NA
j_call: TRBJ2-5
cdr3_aa: CASSLGGGPRETQYF

v_call: TRBV4-1
d_call: NA
j_call: TRBJ1-4
cdr3_aa: CASSPREGQNEKLFF

v_call: TRBV5-4
d_call: NA
j_call: TRBJ2-7
cdr3_aa: CASSSPGARVGAYEQYF

v_call: TRBV19
d_call: TRBD2
j_call: TRBJ2-1
cdr3_aa: CASSISSGGRDEQFF

v_call: TRBV5-5
d_call: TRBD2
j_call: TRBJ2-4
cdr3_aa: CASSLIAGGRRVQYF

v_call: TRBV2
d_call: NA
j_call: TRBJ2-3
cdr3_aa: CASSRTESTDTQYF

v_call: TRBV5-1
d_call: NA
j_call: TRBJ1-2
cdr3_aa: CASSSPWGGENGYTF

v_call: TRBV7-8
d_call: TRBD1
j_call: TRBJ2-3
cdr3_aa: CASRRGTVSTDTQYF

v_call: TRBV29-1
d_call: TRBD1
j_call: TRBJ2-7
cdr3_aa: CSASHRDRVHEQYF

v_call: TRBV30
d_call: NA
j_call: TRBJ2-7
cdr3_aa: CAWSVTGSEQYF

v_call: TRBV6-5
d_call: NA
j_call: TRBJ1-1
cdr3_aa: CASSYSYAGPNTEAFF

v_call: TRBV6-1
d_call: NA
j_call: TRBJ1-2
cdr3_aa: CASSEEGRVNYGYTF

v_call: TRBV7-3
d_call: TRBD1
j_call: TRBJ1-6
cdr3_aa: CASSAQGAQNSPLHF

v_call: TRBV12-3/TRBV12-4
d_call: NA
j_call: TRBJ2-1
cdr3_aa: CASSLIDEQFF

v_call: TRBV12-5
d_call: NA
j_call: TRBJ2-2
cdr3_aa: CASGKDSLTGELFF

v_call: TRBV6-5
d_call: NA
j_call: TRBJ2-7
cdr3_aa: CASSYSLYGSYEQYF

v_call: TRBV15
d_call: NA
j_call: TRBJ2-1
cdr3_aa: CATSREGGRSLHEQFF

v_call: TRBV28
d_call: NA
j_call: TRBJ1-1
cdr3_aa: CASSLFGGENTEAFF

v_call: TRBV2
d_call: TRBD1
j_call: TRBJ1-5
cdr3_aa: CASRLTGALQPQHF

v_call: TRBV30
d_call: TRBD2
j_call: TRBJ2-7
cdr3_aa: CAWGGLADYEQYF

v_call: TRBV7-9
d_call: NA
j_call: TRBJ2-7
cdr3_aa: CASTEGIQASYEQYF

v_call: TRBV13
d_call: TRBD2
j_call: TRBJ2-1
cdr3_aa: CASSLDGAGGFSEQFF

v_call: TRBV10-3
d_call: TRBD1
j_call: TRBJ1-6
cdr3_aa: CAIRGTEDSPLHF

v_call: TRBV2
d_call: TRBD2
j_call: TRBJ2-3
cdr3_aa: CASSEARAGGTQYF

v_call: TRBV19
d_call: TRBD2
j_call: TRBJ2-5
cdr3_aa: CASSIDVGRGGETQYF

v_call: TRBV4-1
d_call: NA
j_call: TRBJ1-4
cdr3_aa: CASSQDRAATLNEKLFF

v_call: TRBV6-5
d_call: NA
j_call: TRBJ1-4
cdr3_aa: CATRGSRDEKLFF

v_call: TRBV19
d_call: TRBD1
j_call: TRBJ2-7
cdr3_aa: CASTQGTGSYEQYF

v_call: TRBV6-5
d_call: NA
j_call: TRBJ2-7
cdr3_aa: CASIGAPSEQYF

v_call: TRBV5-6
d_call: NA
j_call: TRBJ2-6
cdr3_aa: CASSPTGEPGANVLTF

v_call: TRBV28
d_call: NA
j_call: TRBJ1-5
cdr3_aa: CASSSPGNQPQHF

v_call: TRBV29-1
d_call: TRBD1
j_call: TRBJ2-1
cdr3_aa: CSVGVGTGYNEQFF

v_call: TRBV28
d_call: NA
j_call: TRBJ1-2
cdr3_aa: CASGGGGHYGYTF

v_call: TRBV3-1/TRBV3-2
d_call: TRBD1
j_call: TRBJ1-1
cdr3_aa: CASGYPLDRATEAFF

v_call: TRBV4-1
d_call: NA
j_call: TRBJ1-4
cdr3_aa: CASSHDTGNHEKLFF

v_call: TRBV5-1
d_call: TRBD2
j_call: TRBJ2-2
cdr3_aa: CASSFLAVADTGELFF

v_call: TRBV6-5
d_call: NA
j_call: TRBJ1-1
cdr3_aa: CASSRGGRAFF

v_call: TRBV30
d_call: TRBD1
j_call: TRBJ2-2
cdr3_aa: CAWSTGTANTGELFF

v_call: TRBV27
d_call: TRBD2
j_call: TRBJ2-1
cdr3_aa: CASTSAGGDYNEQFF

v_call: TRBV6-5
d_call: NA
j_call: TRBJ1-5
cdr3_aa: CASSKLGQPQHF

v_call: TRBV5-4
d_call: NA
j_call: TRBJ1-1
cdr3_aa: CASSPPGGVREEAFF

v_call: TRBV6-5
d_call: NA
j_call: TRBJ2-2
cdr3_aa: CATGSLADTGELFF